Below, 17 T cell receptor beta chains from the same sample are listed, as sequenced in a study of blood T cells in healthy people across ages. A J-beta primer mix and a sample-barcoded 5' primer were used in a second PCR of roughly 7 to 12 cycles. MiXCR, applied by TCRdb to the 5' RACE reads, yields one record per CDR3 protein. The repertoire holds around 700,000 distinct CDR3 sequences, with approximately 25% as singletons. These data were also reused for a study on T cells of mothers and their children.

The sequencing sample was made of blood. Receptors were obtained from a boy aged 5-17 years in good health.

The V and J genes are TRBV7-2 and TRBJ2-7; no reliable D call. The CDR3 is 15 residues long. Trimming left V 1 base short and J 0 bases short, with 10 bases between. CDR1 and CDR2 from the germline V gene are SGHTA and FQGNSA. CDR3 nucleotide sequence: TGTGCCAGCAGCTTAGATGGCAAGAGCTCCTACGAGCAGTACTTC. This translates into CASSLDGKSSYEQYF.

This chain links TRBV11-3 with TRBJ1-2, with D uncertain. Germline assignment: CDR1 SGHNT and CDR2 YENEEA. Deletions cut 1 base from V and 1 base from J, with 10 bases between. The CDR3 covers 15 residues. This chain's CDR3 is CASSLGSGVNYGYTF. The CDR3 bases are TGTGCCAGCAGCTTAGGGTCAGGCGTTAACTATGGCTACACCTTC.

This clonotype showed up many times. The rearrangement links TRBV3-1 to TRBJ1-3, with D hard to call. The CDR3 length is 14 residues. V gave up 0 bases and J gave up 1 base, with 4 bases separating them. Germline values: CDR1 LGHDT, CDR2 YNNKEL (reference sequence). CDR3 nucleotide sequence: TGTGCCAGCAGCCAAGAGGGGTCTGGAAACACCATATATTTT. Protein: CASSQEGSGNTIYF.

This clonotype was seen only a few times. The chain combines TRBV27 with TRBJ2-7; D might be TRBD1 or TRBD2, each matching 5 bases. The CDR3 is made up of 13 amino acids. Germline CDR1 is MNHEY and CDR2 is SMNVEV (reference sequence). V shed 3 bases and J shed 2 bases, with 8 bases lying between them. The chain's CDR3 is CASSFKGPYEQYF. In nucleotides, the CDR3 is TGTGCCAGCAGTTTTAAGGGACCCTACGAGCAGTACTTC.

The rearrangement joins TRBV20-1 to TRBJ2-3; 13 positions match TRBD2. Germline CDR1 is DFQATT and CDR2 is SNEGSKA (reference sequence). Trimming took 4 bases from V and 3 from J; bases not matched to a gene: 7. This CDR3 has 16 residues. Here the CDR3 reads CSATALAGGWTDTQYF. Written as DNA, the CDR3 is TGCAGTGCTACTGCACTAGCGGGGGGGTGGACAGATACGCAGTATTTT.

The chain combines TRBV6-1 with TRBJ2-3, with 13 bases lining up with TRBD2. There are 19 residues in the CDR3. Losses at the gene ends were 6 bases for V and 2 bases for J; bases not matched to a gene: 14. The V gene's germline CDR1 is MNHNS and CDR2 SASEGT. The CDR3 DNA reads TGTGCCAGCAGCGCTGGACTAGCGGGAGTCATGATACCCACAGATACGCAGTATTTT. Amino acid sequence: CASSAGLAGVMIPTDTQYF.

This chain connects TRBV5-1 to TRBJ2-7; possibly TRBD2 for D (6 bases). Per the germline V gene, CDR1 is SGHRS and CDR2 is YFSETQ. The CDR3 consists of 13 residues. V lost 6 bases and J 6 bases, leaving 16 bases between the germline ends. The CDR3 spells CASTGSPGAEQYF. The CDR3 coding sequence is TGCGCCAGCACCGGCTCCCCGGGAGCCGAGCAGTACTTC.

V and J are TRBV14 and TRBJ2-1; 7 nucleotides line up with TRBD2. Trimming took 0 bases from V and 3 from J; bases not matched to a gene: 5. Germline V CDR1 and CDR2: SGHDN, FVKESK. This CDR3 is 16 amino acids long. CDR3 loop: CASSQDTLAIYNEQFF. For the CDR3, the DNA is TGTGCCAGCAGCCAAGACACACTAGCGATCTACAATGAGCAGTTCTTC.

This clonotype was picked up a small number of times. The V and J genes are TRBV14 and TRBJ2-6; unclear D gene. The CDR3 extends over 18 amino acids. V was cut by 2 bases and J by 0 bases, with 14 bases left in between. Per the germline V gene, CDR1 is SGHDN and CDR2 is FVKESK. The CDR3 sequence is CASSQKPERYSGANVLTF. CDR3 DNA: TGTGCCAGCAGCCAAAAACCCGAGCGTTACTCTGGGGCCAACGTCCTGACTTTC.

The chain recombines TRBV4-1 with TRBJ1-4; no definite D call. Germline-derived CDR1 and CDR2 are MGHRA and YSYEKL. Trimming shortened V by 1 base and J by 5 bases, and 11 bases separated the two germline ends. The CDR3 length is 15 residues. CDR3 amino acids: CASSQAQSTNEKLFF. DNA for the CDR3: TGCGCCAGCAGCCAAGCGCAAAGCACAAATGAAAAACTGTTTTTT.

This clonotype has more than one count but fewer than ten. The chain is built from TRBV12-3 or TRBV12-4 and TRBJ2-4; D perhaps matches TRBD1 (5 bases). Trimming removed 6 bases at V and 0 bases at J, with 15 bases between. This CDR3 has 16 amino acids. In DNA form, the CDR3 reads TGTGCCAGCAGCCTAGGGCAGGGTCGAGCCAAAAACATTCAGTACTTC. This translates into CASSLGQGRAKNIQYF.

The chain has TRBV6-1 and TRBJ1-5, with 9 bases fitting TRBD1. This CDR3 comprises 14 residues. Looked up from germline, CDR1 is MNHNS and CDR2 is SASEGT. J was trimmed by 7 bases and V by 5 bases; bases with no gene match: 6. CDR3 in DNA: TGTGCCAGCAGTATCACAGGGGGCCTCCAGCCCCAGCATTTT. It specifies CASSITGGLQPQHF.

This clonotype was detected a few times. The chain employs TRBV27 and TRBJ2-7, with 9 bases identical to TRBD1. The CDR3 spans 12 residues. The germline CDR1 and CDR2 sequences are MNHEY and SMNVEV (reference sequence). V trimming: 8 bases; J trimming: 5 bases; junction bases outside the gene matches: 4. CDR3 coding DNA: TGTGCCAGCGGGACAGGGAAACACGAGCAGTACTTC. This translates into CASGTGKHEQYF.

This clonotype has just a few counts. V and J are TRBV27 and TRBJ2-5; 9 positions agree with TRBD2. The J call is in doubt because the DNA end fits TRBJ2-7 better. The CDR3 loop spans 15 amino acids. The germline V gene encodes CDR1 MNHEY and CDR2 SMNVEV (reference sequence). In DNA, the CDR3 is TGTGCCAGCACCGAGACTAGCGGAGGATCCTACGAGCAGTACTTC. It yields the protein CASTETSGGSYEQYF.

This rearrangement joins TRBV5-6 to TRBJ2-2, with 9 bases that match TRBD2. After removal of 2 bases from V and 4 bases from J, the junction contained 3 bases not matched to a gene. Germline CDR1 reads SGHDT; CDR2 reads YYEEEE. The CDR3 has 15 residues. CDR3 sequence reads: CASSFVTSGTGELFF. DNA of the CDR3: TGTGCCAGCAGCTTTGTGACTAGCGGCACCGGGGAGCTGTTTTTT.

This clonotype has only a few counts. V is TRBV5-1 and J is TRBJ2-2, with D perhaps TRBD2 (6 bases). The V gene's germline CDR1 is SGHRS and CDR2 YFSETQ. The V end lost 0 bases, the J end lost 4 bases, and 16 bases lay between the germline ends. This CDR3 is built from 17 residues. The CDR3 reads CASSLGPTGGSTGELFF. The CDR3 DNA reads TGCGCCAGCAGCTTGGGACCAACTGGGGGGAGCACCGGGGAGCTGTTTTTT.

Notes on this clonotype: Because the CDR3's place on the DNA is in doubt, the DNA is left out and the CDR3 is given as listed by TCRdb. This chain uses TRBV9 with TRBJ2-5; TRBD1 is the table's D call, not checked against the DNA. With termini counted, the CDR3 has 15 amino acids. Germline CDR1 is SGDLS and CDR2 is YYNGEE. CDR3 in amino acids: CASSVGGGNGRPTFF.